Listed below are T cell receptor beta chains from one sample, sequenced in a study of control samples from healthy donors and cancer patients. The assay was immunoSEQ multiplex PCR, and TCRdb's table has in-frame clones only and misses some. Of 150,000 to 200,000 clones in the sample, just under 95% are singletons; the top ten hold 8.5%. The sequencing input was blood. The receptors originated from a woman aged 40 to 50 in good health. Both conserved end residues are part of each CDR3. The D gene is left open where the match is weak. The listing skips clone size in some rows; elsewhere it reads once, few, many or a size class.

d_call clone_size j_call v_call cdr3_aa cdr3_nt
. . TRBJ2-1 TRBV7-2 CASSLAGALNEQFF TGTGCCAGCAGCTTGGCGGGGGCTCTCAATGAGCAGTTCTTC
. . TRBJ1-2 TRBV6-6 CASSSPMGGYTF TGTGCCAGCAGCTCCCCTATGGGGGGCTACACCTTC
. . TRBJ1-2 TRBV7-8 CASSLAIGLSNYGYTF TGTGCCAGCAGCTTAGCTATAGGACTGAGTAACTATGGCTACACCTTC
. . TRBJ1-3 TRBV9 CASSVENSAYGNTIYF TGTGCCAGCAGCGTAGAGAACAGCGCGTACGGAAACACCATATATTTT
. . TRBJ2-7 TRBV3-1/TRBV3-2 CASSQVTGTYEQYF TGTGCCAGCAGCCAAGTCACGGGTACCTACGAGCAGTACTTC
TRBD1 . TRBJ1-2 TRBV5-4 CASSRDSLYGYTF TGTGCCAGCAGCCGGGACAGCCTCTATGGCTACACCTTC
TRBD1 . TRBJ2-5 TRBV2 CAREVPGQQETQYF TGTGCCAGAGAAGTTCCGGGACAGCAAGAGACCCAGTACTTC
TRBD1 . TRBJ1-1 TRBV5-5 CASSLAGQGNTEAFF TGTGCCAGCAGCTTGGCGGGACAGGGGAACACTGAAGCTTTCTTT
TRBD2 . TRBJ2-1 TRBV9 CASSVDWDSGGPVNEQFF TGTGCCAGCAGCGTAGATTGGGATAGCGGGGGGCCGGTCAATGAGCAGTTCTTC
. . TRBJ1-1 TRBV7-2 CASSLWDRSTEAFF TGTGCCAGCAGCTTATGGGACCGAAGCACTGAAGCTTTCTTT
. once TRBJ1-1 TRBV20-1 CSARRGIEAFF TGCAGTGCTAGGAGAGGAATTGAAGCTTTCTTT
TRBD2 . TRBJ2-1 TRBV10-2 CASGGLAGGLEQFF TGCGCCAGCGGGGGTTTGGCGGGAGGGCTTGAGCAGTTCTTC
. . TRBJ1-2 TRBV14 CASSAQGRAFGYTF TGTGCCAGCAGCGCACAGGGTAGGGCCTTTGGCTACACCTTC
TRBD2 . TRBJ2-2 TRBV10-3 CAISDGGATGELFF TGTGCCATCAGTGACGGGGGGGCCACCGGGGAGCTGTTTTTT
TRBD1 . TRBJ2-2 TRBV7-9 CASSETGGKAGELFF TGTGCCAGCAGCGAGACAGGGGGCAAGGCCGGGGAGCTGTTTTTT
. few TRBJ1-2 TRBV18 CASSPDRQYGYTF TGTGCCAGCTCACCTGACAGGCAATATGGCTACACCTTC
TRBD1 . TRBJ1-1 TRBV5-1 CASSFTGGTEAFF TGCGCCAGCAGCTTCACAGGGGGGACTGAAGCTTTCTTT
. . TRBJ2-7 TRBV7-8 CASSYDLLNSYEQYF TGTGCCAGCAGCTACGACTTATTAAACTCCTACGAGCAGTACTTC
. . TRBJ1-1 TRBV5-1 CASSRRTGNTEAFF TGCGCCAGCAGCCGAAGGACGGGGAACACTGAAGCTTTCTTT
TRBD2 few TRBJ2-3 TRBV4-3 CASSQDLAGGTDTQYF TGCGCCAGCAGCCAAGATCTAGCGGGAGGGACAGATACGCAGTATTTT
TRBD2 . TRBJ2-1 TRBV4-3 CASSQEAGVRPNEQFF TGCGCCAGCAGCCAGGAAGCGGGAGTCCGGCCCAATGAGCAGTTCTTC
. . TRBJ2-3 TRBV6-5 CASRPTGTDTQYF TGTGCCAGCAGGCCCACGGGGACAGATACGCAGTATTTT
TRBD1 once TRBJ1-1 TRBV29-1 CSVLKTGTGVGNTEAFF TGCAGCGTTCTAAAAACTGGGACAGGGGTGGGAAACACTGAAGCTTTCTTT
. . TRBJ1-5 TRBV11-2 CASSTGRSSNQPQHF TGTGCCAGCAGCACCGGACGGTCGAGCAATCAGCCCCAGCATTTT
. once TRBJ2-7 TRBV7-9 CASSRRGDEQYF TGTGCCAGCAGCCGCCGGGGCGACGAGCAGTACTTC
. . TRBJ2-7 TRBV5-6 CASSSTAGHEQYF TGTGCCAGCAGCTCGACCGCGGGCCACGAGCAGTACTTC
. . TRBJ1-3 TRBV7-6 CASKLDSGNTIYF TGTGCCAGCAAACTAGACTCTGGAAACACCATATATTTT
TRBD2 . TRBJ2-1 TRBV24-1 CATSDPAGDEQFF TGTGCCACCAGTGATCCCGCGGGAGATGAGCAGTTCTTC
. . TRBJ1-2 TRBV5-1 CASSPSTAEYGYTF TGCGCCAGCAGCCCATCTACAGCGGAGTATGGCTACACCTTC
. . TRBJ1-5 TRBV7-2 CASSLVGVGNQPQHF TGTGCCAGCAGCTTAGTAGGGGTTGGCAATCAGCCCCAGCATTTT
. . TRBJ2-2 TRBV7-8 CASSPRTAENTGELFF TGTGCCAGCAGCCCCCGGACAGCGGAGAACACCGGGGAGCTGTTTTTT
. . TRBJ2-1 TRBV9 CASSVERTAYNEQFF TGTGCCAGCAGCGTAGAACGGACGGCTTACAATGAGCAGTTCTTC
. . TRBJ1-2 TRBV28 CASSPPGHYYGYTF TGTGCCAGCAGCCCCCCGGGACATTACTATGGCTACACCTTC
. . TRBJ2-7 TRBV9 CASSVGGTAIIYEQYF TGTGCCAGCAGCGTAGGCGGGACAGCTATTATCTACGAGCAGTACTTC
. . TRBJ1-1 TRBV9 CASSVPNILEKATLNTEAFF TGTGCCAGCAGCGTACCCAATATTTTAGAAAAAGCTACGCTGAACACTGAAGCTTTCTTT
. . TRBJ1-5 TRBV5-6 CASSPRAGASNQPQHF TGTGCCAGCAGCCCGAGAGCCGGGGCTAGCAATCAGCCCCAGCATTTT
. . TRBJ2-4 TRBV5-1 CASSLAGGQVAKNIQYF TGCGCCAGCAGCTTGGCGGGAGGACAGGTTGCCAAAAACATTCAGTACTTC
. . TRBJ1-5 TRBV30 CAWTADRESNQPQHF TGTGCCTGGACCGCAGACAGAGAGAGCAATCAGCCCCAGCATTTT
. . TRBJ2-7 TRBV9 CASSVEGTSSYEQYF TGTGCCAGCAGCGTAGAAGGGACTTCATCCTACGAGCAGTACTTC
. . TRBJ1-2 TRBV28 CASNRAGENYGYTF TGTGCCAGCAATCGGGCAGGGGAGAACTATGGCTACACCTTC
. . TRBJ1-2 TRBV25-1 CASSTYEGTGNYGYTF TGTGCCAGCAGTACCTACGAGGGGACGGGTAACTATGGCTACACCTTC
. . TRBJ1-5 TRBV4-1 CASSQEQGYQPQHF TGCGCCAGCAGCCAGGAACAGGGTTATCAGCCCCAGCATTTT